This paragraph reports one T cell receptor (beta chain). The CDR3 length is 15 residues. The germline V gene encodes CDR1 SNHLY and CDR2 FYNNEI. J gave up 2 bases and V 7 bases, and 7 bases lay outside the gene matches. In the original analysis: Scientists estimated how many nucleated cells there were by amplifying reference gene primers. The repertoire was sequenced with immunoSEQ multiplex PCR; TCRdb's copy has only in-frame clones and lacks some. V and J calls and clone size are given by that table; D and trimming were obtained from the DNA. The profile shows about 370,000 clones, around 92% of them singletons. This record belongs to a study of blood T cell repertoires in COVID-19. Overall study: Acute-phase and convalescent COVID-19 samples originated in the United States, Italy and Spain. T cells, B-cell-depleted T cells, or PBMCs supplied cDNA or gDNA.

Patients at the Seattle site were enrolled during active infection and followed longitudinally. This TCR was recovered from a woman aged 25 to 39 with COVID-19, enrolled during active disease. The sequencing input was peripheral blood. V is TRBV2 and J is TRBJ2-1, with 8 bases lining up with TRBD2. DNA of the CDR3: TGTGCCAGCACCGGGAGGGGTCTCCCCTACAATGAGCAGTTCTTC. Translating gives CASTGRGLPYNEQFF.